One sample yielded the 29 T cell receptor beta chains listed below, sequenced in a study of OX40 agonist ivuxolimab in advanced cancers. The protocol was immunoSEQ multiplex PCR, while the TCRdb copy is restricted to in-frame clones and leaves out a portion. The repertoire includes around 73,000 clones, 90% of them detected once, and under 0.65% sits in the top ten. The sequenced sample was CD4+ or CD8+ T cells sorted from blood, obtained in a trial of the OX40 agonist ivuxolimab. These receptors were taken from an adult with an advanced solid tumor such as melanoma, head and neck, liver or kidney cancer.

The table lists this clone with a count of one. The J gene is TRBJ2-7, the V gene TRBV6-1, with TRBD1 matching 9 bases. The CDR3 consists of 15 residues. V lost 1 base to trimming and J lost 6 bases; unmatched junction nucleotides: 7. Germline V gene sequence: CDR1 MNHNS, CDR2 SASEGT. CDR3 in DNA: TGTGCCAGCAGTGAAGGCGGACAGGGGTGGTTCGAGCAGTACTTC. Protein product: CASSEGGQGWFEQYF.

The rearrangement uses TRBV6-6 and TRBJ1-5; no definite D call. Between the trimmed V and J ends, which lost 2 bases and 6 bases, there was a span of 8 bases. Germline CDR1 MNHNY, CDR2 SVGAGI (reference sequence). CDR3 length: 13 amino acids. As DNA, the CDR3 is TGTGCCAGCAGTTACAACCCTGGTCAGCCCCAGCATTTT. This sequence encodes CASSYNPGQPQHF.

This clone was observed a single time. The genes are TRBV7-3 and TRBJ2-1; D may be TRBD2 (6 bases). With 5 bases removed from V and 3 bases from J, the gap between germline ends came to 20 bases. The CDR3 has 17 residues. Germline CDR1 SGHTA, CDR2 FQGTGA. The CDR3 DNA reads as TGTGCCAGCAGCGGACTACCTGGTCCCCACAACTACAATGAGCAGTTCTTC. Translation: CASSGLPGPHNYNEQFF.

CDR3 DNA: TGTGCCAGCAGCGGGACTAGCGGGAGTAAAGGCTACGAGCAGTACTTC. Its translation: CASSGTSGSKGYEQYF. The J gene is TRBJ2-7, the V gene TRBV4-2; 14 nucleotides agree with TRBD2. The germline V gene encodes CDR1 LGHNA and CDR2 YNFKEQ. The length of the CDR3 is 16 residues. Unmatched junction bases numbered 6, after V lost 5 bases and J lost 3 bases.

The chain links TRBV29-1 to TRBJ2-1; D gene ambiguous. Germline V gives CDR1 SQVTM, CDR2 ANQGSEA. The CDR3 has 14 amino acids. Trimming left V 4 bases short and J 4 bases short, with 14 bases between. The CDR3 sequence is CSVVESIGYNEQFF. CDR3 sequence (DNA): TGCAGCGTTGTGGAATCCATAGGTTACAATGAGCAGTTCTTC.

The rearrangement joins TRBV6-5 to TRBJ1-5; D is perhaps TRBD1 (5 bases). Trimming pared 6 bases from V and 8 bases from J, leaving 14 bases between. CDR1 is MNHEY and CDR2 is SVGAGI in the germline V gene. The CDR3 covers 13 residues. In DNA, the CDR3 is TGTGCCAGCAGGGGGCAGGGATTGGAGCCCCAGCATTTT. Protein sequence: CASRGQGLEPQHF.

CDR3: CAISPGLESEQYF. CDR3 in DNA: TGTGCCATCAGCCCGGGACTAGAGAGCGAGCAGTACTTC. The J gene is TRBJ2-7, the V gene TRBV10-3, with 8 bases fitting TRBD2. The germline V gene has CDR1 ENHRY and CDR2 SYGVKD. Trimming removed 6 bases from V and 6 bases from J; junction bases left unmatched: 7. This CDR3 contains 13 residues.

The sample holds one count of this clone. This chain links TRBV11-3 with TRBJ2-7; 10 positions match TRBD2. Looked up from germline, CDR1 is SGHNT and CDR2 is YENEEA. The CDR3 extends over 15 amino acids. V shed 4 bases and J 4 bases; nucleotides not matched to a gene: 7. The DNA of the CDR3 is TGTGCCAGCAGCTCTCCGCTAGCGGGAGTGTACGAGCAGTACTTC. Its translation is CASSSPLAGVYEQYF.

CDR3 sequence: CSASPTYEQYF. The CDR3 DNA reads TGCAGTGCTAGCCCCACCTACGAGCAGTACTTC. This chain joins TRBV20-1 and TRBJ2-7, with D hard to call. V lost 3 bases, J lost 2 bases, and 5 bases lay in between. Germline CDR1 is DFQATT and CDR2 is SNEGSKA (reference sequence). The length of the CDR3 is 11 residues.

This clone appeared a few times. The chain recombines TRBV7-9 with TRBJ2-3; 11 bases are shared with TRBD2. V lost 1 base, J lost 3 bases, and 3 bases stayed unmatched. The germline V gene encodes CDR1 SEHNR and CDR2 FQNEAQ (reference sequence). The CDR3 is 16 amino acids. The CDR3 is CASSLGLAGSTDTQYF. The CDR3 nucleotides are TGTGCCAGCAGCTTAGGACTAGCGGGATCAACAGATACGCAGTATTTT.

This clone has just a few counts. The rearrangement links TRBV14 to TRBJ2-7; D not certain. Germline CDR1 SGHDN, CDR2 FVKESK. The V gene lost 4 bases and the J gene lost 2 bases, with 15 bases spanning the gap. The CDR3 extends over 15 amino acids. DNA of the CDR3: TGTGCCAGCAGCCTCCAAGTACAGCAGCCCTACGAGCAGTACTTC. It is translated as CASSLQVQQPYEQYF.

This chain connects TRBV28 to TRBJ2-2; D is unresolved. From germline, CDR1 is MDHEN and CDR2 SYDVKM. The V and J ends lost 1 base and 3 bases respectively, with 6 bases between them. This CDR3 region has 14 residues. CDR3 DNA: TGTGCCAGCAGTTTATATCTAGACACCGGGGAGCTGTTTTTT. Amino acids: CASSLYLDTGELFF.

The J gene is TRBJ2-3, the V gene TRBV19; D uncertain. Germline V gene lookup returns CDR1 LNHDA and CDR2 SQIVND (reference sequence). V lost 4 bases to trimming and J lost 3 bases, with 14 bases between them. The CDR3 contains 15 residues. The CDR3, as DNA: TGTGCCAGTAGTACAAAGCGCGGATGGACAGATACGCAGTATTTT. This codes for CASSTKRGWTDTQYF.

This chain joins TRBV7-8 and TRBJ2-1; D unclear. Per the germline V gene, CDR1 is SGHVS and CDR2 is FQNEAQ. V shed 5 bases and J shed 5 bases, with 22 bases lying between them. The CDR3 is made up of 17 amino acids. CDR3 amino acids: CASSNGPPGPHDNEQFF. The CDR3 region has the DNA TGTGCCAGCAGCAACGGGCCCCCCGGACCCCACGACAATGAGCAGTTCTTC. Filled out from reference TRBV7-8 and TRBJ2-1, the complete variable domain reads GAGVSQSPRYKVAKRGQDVALRCDPISGHVSLFWYQQALGQGPEFLTYFQNEAQLDKSGLPSDRFFAERPEGSVSTLKIQRTQQEDSAVYLCASSNGPPGPHDNEQFFGPGTRLTVL.

The chain joins TRBV2 to TRBJ2-4; D is possibly TRBD1 (5 bases). The V and J ends lost 7 bases and 1 base respectively, with 11 bases between them. CDR3 length: 14 residues. CDR1 is SNHLY and CDR2 is FYNNEI in the germline V gene. CDR3 in amino acids: CASKGQVAKNIQYF. Written as DNA, the CDR3 is TGTGCCAGCAAAGGACAAGTTGCCAAAAACATTCAGTACTTC.

The gene calls are TRBV20-1 and TRBJ2-5; D possibly corresponds to TRBD2 (5 bases). V gave up 6 bases and J gave up 4 bases, with 9 bases separating them. This CDR3 spans 11 amino acids. Germline lookup yields CDR1 DFQATT and CDR2 SNEGSKA (reference sequence). The CDR3 DNA is TGCAGTGCGCGGAGGTTAGAGACCCAGTACTTC. Protein: CSARRLETQYF.

This chain uses TRBV19 with TRBJ1-4; 8 positions agree with TRBD1. Unmatched junction bases numbered 5, after V lost 4 bases and J lost 7 bases. The V gene's germline CDR1 is LNHDA and CDR2 SQIVND (reference sequence). The CDR3 totals 14 residues. In nucleotides, the CDR3 is TGTGCCAGTAGTACGACAGGGGCGATTGAAAAACTGTTTTTT. Encoded protein: CASSTTGAIEKLFF.

CDR3 sequence reads: CASGRTSGSHEQFF. The CDR3, as DNA: TGTGCTAGTGGGCGGACTAGCGGGAGTCATGAGCAGTTCTTC. This chain connects TRBV12-5 to TRBJ2-1, with 13 bases fitting TRBD2. V dropped 6 bases and J dropped 8; count of bases not matched to a gene: 4. This CDR3 spans 14 amino acids. Germline CDR1 LGHNT, CDR2 FRNRAP. Full variable domain (rest looked up from reference TRBV12-5 and TRBJ2-1): DARVTQTPRHKVTEMGQEVTMRCQPILGHNTVFWYRQTMMQGLELLAYFRNRAPLDDSGMPKDRFSAEMPDATLATLKIQPSEPRDSAVYFCASGRTSGSHEQFFGPGTRLTVL.

The V gene is TRBV5-1, the J gene TRBJ2-1, with D perhaps TRBD2 (6 bases). Germline CDR1 reads SGHRS; CDR2 reads YFSETQ. Between the trimmed V and J ends, which lost 4 bases and 10 bases, there was a span of 15 bases. The CDR3 extends over 13 amino acids. CDR3 residues: CASSDQPGGEQFF. In nucleotides, the CDR3 is TGCGCCAGCAGCGACCAGCCTGGGGGGGAGCAGTTCTTC.

V gene TRBV30 combines with J gene TRBJ2-7; TRBD2 might be the D (5 bases). Germline CDR1 GTSNPN, CDR2 SVGIG (reference sequence). The V end was cut by 2 bases, the J end by 7 bases, with 12 bases between. This CDR3 is 12 amino acids long. CDR3 protein: CAWSPDWTEQYF. The CDR3 DNA reads as TGTGCCTGGAGTCCAGACTGGACTGAGCAGTACTTC.

The chain recombines TRBV4-1 with TRBJ2-5; TRBD2 matches at 12 bases. CDR1 MGHRA and CDR2 YSYEKL come from the germline V gene. There are 15 residues in the CDR3. The V segment lost 1 base and the J segment 10 bases; nucleotides outside the gene matches: 7. The CDR3 nucleotides read TGCGCCAGCAGCCAAGCTTCTAGCGGGAGGGGGGTCCAGTACTTC. Amino acids: CASSQASSGRGVQYF.

This sequence joins TRBV12-5 and TRBJ2-5, with D unclear. TRBJ2-7 explains the end of the DNA better; the J call may be wrong. This CDR3 contains 12 residues. Germline V gives CDR1 LGHNT, CDR2 FRNRAP. As DNA, the CDR3 is TGTGCTAGTGGTTTGGGCAGATACGAGCAGTACTTC. Protein sequence: CASGLGRYEQYF.

J is TRBJ2-7 and V is TRBV19, with D possibly being TRBD1 or TRBD2 (5 bases each). Germline CDR1 and CDR2: LNHDA and SQIVND (reference sequence). V was trimmed by 10 bases and J by 3 bases, leaving 13 bases between them. This CDR3 spans 12 amino acids. CDR3 sequence: CATRDRNYEQYF. CDR3 bases: TGTGCCACCCGGGACCGAAACTACGAGCAGTACTTC.

This chain links TRBV7-9 with TRBJ1-1; maybe TRBD1 (6 bases). The germline V gene has CDR1 SEHNR and CDR2 FQNEAQ (reference sequence). The V end lost 5 bases, the J end lost 6 bases, and 22 bases lay between the germline ends. The CDR3 spans 16 residues. DNA of the CDR3: TGTGCCAGCAGCCGGGGGGCAGGTTGGCAAGCCGCTGAAGCTTTCTTT. Translating gives CASSRGAGWQAAEAFF.

This chain uses TRBV6-1 with TRBJ1-5; D is unresolved. This CDR3 comprises 15 residues. The V end was cut by 6 bases, the J end by 3 bases, with 15 bases between. CDR1 and CDR2 from the germline V gene are MNHNS and SASEGT. CDR3 residues: CASSSLDMINQPQHF. The CDR3 DNA sequence: TGTGCCAGCAGCAGCTTAGACATGATCAATCAGCCCCAGCATTTT.

The chain employs TRBV2 and TRBJ1-1; D not resolved. The CDR3 contains 14 residues. V shed 4 bases and J shed 0 bases, with 9 bases lying between them. Looked up from germline, CDR1 is SNHLY and CDR2 is FYNNEI. For the CDR3, the DNA is TGTGCCAGCAGTGTTGGCAGGATGAACACTGAAGCTTTCTTT. This codes for CASSVGRMNTEAFF.

V is TRBV4-2 and J is TRBJ2-7; D remains ambiguous. The CDR3 loop spans 15 amino acids. V lost 5 bases to trimming and J lost 0 bases, with 14 bases between them. Germline lookup yields CDR1 LGHNA and CDR2 YNFKEQ. Here the CDR3 reads CASSLWGGSSYEQYF. DNA for the CDR3: TGTGCCAGCAGCTTGTGGGGTGGCAGCTCCTACGAGCAGTACTTC.

The chain recombines TRBV7-9 with TRBJ2-7; perhaps TRBD1 as D (7 bases). The V gene's germline CDR1 is SEHNR and CDR2 FQNEAQ (reference sequence). V lost 5 bases and J 3 bases, leaving 17 bases between the germline ends. This CDR3 has 15 amino acids. CDR3 coding DNA: TGTGCCAGCAGCGCAGGGGGGATGGGCTACTACGAGCAGTACTTC. Amino acids: CASSAGGMGYYEQYF.

The chain employs TRBV5-1 and TRBJ2-7; D not resolved. Trimming stripped 3 bases from V and 9 bases from J, with 16 bases between. This CDR3 has 13 residues. Germline V gives CDR1 SGHRS, CDR2 YFSETQ. Here the CDR3 reads CASSSLLGSGQYF. The CDR3 coding sequence is TGCGCCAGCAGCTCCCTCTTGGGGTCGGGGCAGTACTTC.